These T cell receptor beta chains were read from a single sample in a study of cytomegalovirus exposure and HLA in healthy donors. This table comes from immunoSEQ multiplex PCR, and its TCRdb copy is limited to in-frame clones, with some not included. The data show 150,000 to 160,000 clones, roughly 80% seen once. The sequencing sample was made of PBMCs. The receptors were gathered from a woman between 50 and 59 years old in good health and CMV-seropositive. The CDR3 runs from the conserved cysteine through the conserved F or W. A D gene is named only where the DNA matches it firmly. Not all rows give a size; the values are once, few, many and, for expanded clones, a class.

cdr3_aa cdr3_nt d_call j_call v_call clone_size
CASSQRDTTYEQYF TGCGCCAGCAGCCAACGGGACACTACCTACGAGCAGTACTTC . TRBJ2-7 TRBV4-1 .
CAGRTEYSGNTIYF TGTGCCGGTAGGACAGAATATTCTGGAAACACCATATATTTT . TRBJ1-3 TRBV7-9 .
CSASVQSRAFF TGCAGTGCTAGTGTTCAGTCAAGAGCTTTCTTT . TRBJ1-1 TRBV20-1 .
CASSLGQGPSYEQYF TGTGCCAGCAGCCTTGGACAGGGTCCTTCCTACGAGCAGTACTTC TRBD1 TRBJ2-7 TRBV14 .
CASSDIRQGWTGELFF TGTGCCAGCAGTGACATTCGACAGGGTTGGACCGGGGAGCTGTTTTTT TRBD1 TRBJ2-2 TRBV6-1 .
CATSRDMRASGNTIYF TGTGCCACCAGCAGAGATATGAGGGCCTCTGGAAACACCATATATTTT . TRBJ1-3 TRBV15 few
CASSTLGTSGAEQYF TGTGCCAGCAGTACCCTGGGGACTAGCGGGGCGGAGCAGTACTTC TRBD2 TRBJ2-7 TRBV27 .
CASSLLGGPPTTDTQYF TGTGCCAGCAGCTTATTGGGGGGGCCGCCCACGACAGATACGCAGTATTTT . TRBJ2-3 TRBV5-8 .
CASSRTTSGGFYYNEQFF TGTGCCAGTAGTCGTACGACTAGCGGGGGTTTCTACTACAATGAGCAGTTCTTC TRBD2 TRBJ2-1 TRBV19 .
CAWSVQAGGYNEQFF TGTGCCTGGAGTGTCCAAGCGGGGGGCTACAATGAGCAGTTCTTC TRBD2 TRBJ2-1 TRBV30 .
CASSLVGGSTDTQYF TGTGCCAGCAGCTTAGTAGGCGGTAGCACAGATACGCAGTATTTT . TRBJ2-3 TRBV7-7 .
CASSRQGVRTTYEQYF TGTGCCAGCAGCCGCCAAGGGGTGCGGACGACCTACGAGCAGTACTTC . TRBJ2-7 TRBV5-6 .
CASSPRGMNEKLFF TGTGCCAGCAGCCCCCGGGGGATGAATGAAAAACTGTTTTTT . TRBJ1-4 TRBV7-9 .
CASSAWTGNKVF TGTGCCAGCAGTGCCTGGACAGGCAATAAGGTCTTC TRBD1 TRBJ2-1 TRBV2 .
CASSLAGRPHQFF TGTGCCAGCAGCTTAGCGGGGAGACCTCATCAGTTCTTC . TRBJ2-1 TRBV7-9 few
CASRNRQGRTGELFF TGTGCCAGCAGGAATCGACAGGGGCGAACCGGGGAGCTGTTTTTT TRBD1 TRBJ2-2 TRBV27 .
CASSPEQGSGYTF TGTGCCAGCAGCCCAGAACAGGGATCTGGCTACACCTTC . TRBJ1-2 TRBV7-9 .
CASSDKWASSYNEQFF TGTGCCAGCAGCGATAAATGGGCGAGCTCCTACAATGAGCAGTTCTTC . TRBJ2-1 TRBV11-1 few
CASGRLGGGNEQFF TGTGCCAGTGGCCGCCTCGGGGGGGGCAATGAGCAGTTCTTC TRBD2 TRBJ2-1 TRBV19 .
CASSLEEVNYGYTF TGTGCCAGCAGCTTAGAAGAGGTTAACTATGGCTACACCTTC . TRBJ1-2 TRBV13 .
CATNGQGGTEAFF TGTGCCACCAACGGACAGGGTGGCACTGAAGCTTTCTTT TRBD1 TRBJ1-1 TRBV6-6 .
CASSLEIAGSYEQYF TGTGCCAGCAGCTTAGAAATAGCAGGGTCCTACGAGCAGTACTTC . TRBJ2-7 TRBV7-6 .